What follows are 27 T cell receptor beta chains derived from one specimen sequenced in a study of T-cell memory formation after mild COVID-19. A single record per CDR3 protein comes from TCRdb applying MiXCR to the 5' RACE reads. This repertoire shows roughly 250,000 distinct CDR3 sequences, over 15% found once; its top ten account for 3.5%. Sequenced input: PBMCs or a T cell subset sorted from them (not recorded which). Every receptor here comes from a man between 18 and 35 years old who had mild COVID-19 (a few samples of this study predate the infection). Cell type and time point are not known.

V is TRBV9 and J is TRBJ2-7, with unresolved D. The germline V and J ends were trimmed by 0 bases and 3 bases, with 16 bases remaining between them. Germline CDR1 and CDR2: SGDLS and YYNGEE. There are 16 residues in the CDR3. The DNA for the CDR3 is TGTGCCAGCAGCGTAGAACCCCGTCGCACTCACTACGAGCAGTACGTC. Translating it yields CASSVEPRRTHYEQYV.

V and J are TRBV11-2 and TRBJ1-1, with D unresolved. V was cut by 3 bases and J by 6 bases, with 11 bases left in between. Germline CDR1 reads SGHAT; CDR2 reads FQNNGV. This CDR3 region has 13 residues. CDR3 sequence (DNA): TGTGCCAGCAGCTTGGTCCAAAGCGCTGAAGCTTTCTTT. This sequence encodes CASSLVQSAEAFF.

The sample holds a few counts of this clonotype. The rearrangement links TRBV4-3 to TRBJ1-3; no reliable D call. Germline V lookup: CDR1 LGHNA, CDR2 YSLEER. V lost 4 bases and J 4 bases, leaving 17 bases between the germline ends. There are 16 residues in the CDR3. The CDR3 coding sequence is TGCGCCAGCAGCCGAACCGTAGCCGTCAGGGGAAACACCATATATTTT. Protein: CASSRTVAVRGNTIYF.

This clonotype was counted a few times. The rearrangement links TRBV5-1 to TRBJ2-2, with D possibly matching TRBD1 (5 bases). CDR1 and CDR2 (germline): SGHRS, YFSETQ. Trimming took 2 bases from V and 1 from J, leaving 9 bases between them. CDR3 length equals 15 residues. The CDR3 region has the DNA TGCGCCAGCAGCTTTGCAGGGCAGAACACCGGGGAGCTGTTTTTT. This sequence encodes CASSFAGQNTGELFF.

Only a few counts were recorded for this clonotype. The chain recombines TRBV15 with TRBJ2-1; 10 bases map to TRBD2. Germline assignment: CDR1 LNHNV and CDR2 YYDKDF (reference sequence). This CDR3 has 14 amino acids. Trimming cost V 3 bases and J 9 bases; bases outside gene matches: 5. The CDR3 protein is CATSSTSGAPEQFF. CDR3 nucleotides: TGTGCCACCAGCAGTACTAGCGGGGCTCCTGAGCAGTTCTTC.

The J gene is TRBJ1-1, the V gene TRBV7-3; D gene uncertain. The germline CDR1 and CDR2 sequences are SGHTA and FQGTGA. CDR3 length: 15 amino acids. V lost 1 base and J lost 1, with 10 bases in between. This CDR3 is CASSLIHGPNTEAFF. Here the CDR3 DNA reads TGTGCCAGCAGCTTAATACACGGCCCGAACACTGAAGCTTTCTTT. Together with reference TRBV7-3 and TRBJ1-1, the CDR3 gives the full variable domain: GAGVSQTPSNKVTEKGKYVELRCDPISGHTALYWYRQSLGQGPEFLIYFQGTGAADDSGLPNDRFFAVRPEGSVSTLKIQRTERGDSAVYLCASSLIHGPNTEAFFGQGTRLTVV.

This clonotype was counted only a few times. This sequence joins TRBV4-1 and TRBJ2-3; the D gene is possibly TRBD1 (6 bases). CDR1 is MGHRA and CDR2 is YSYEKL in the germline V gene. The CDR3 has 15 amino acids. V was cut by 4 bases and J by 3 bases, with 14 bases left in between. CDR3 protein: CASSRTRDTTDTQYF. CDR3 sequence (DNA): TGCGCCAGCAGCCGGACACGGGACACGACAGATACGCAGTATTTT.

CDR3 protein: CASSKRQGRTDTQYF. In DNA, the CDR3 is TGTGCCAGCAGCAAGAGACAGGGGAGAACAGATACGCAGTATTTT. The chain carries TRBV11-1 and TRBJ2-3; 8 positions agree with TRBD1. With V trimmed by 5 bases and J by 3 bases, 7 bases remained unmatched. The CDR3 consists of 15 residues. Germline V gene sequence: CDR1 SGHAT, CDR2 FQDESV (reference sequence).

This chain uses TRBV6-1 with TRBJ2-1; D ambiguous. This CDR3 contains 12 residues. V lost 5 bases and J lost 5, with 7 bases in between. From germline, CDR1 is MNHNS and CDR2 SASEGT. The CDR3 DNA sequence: TGTGCCAGCAGTCCGAGGAACAATGAGCAGTTCTTC. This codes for CASSPRNNEQFF.

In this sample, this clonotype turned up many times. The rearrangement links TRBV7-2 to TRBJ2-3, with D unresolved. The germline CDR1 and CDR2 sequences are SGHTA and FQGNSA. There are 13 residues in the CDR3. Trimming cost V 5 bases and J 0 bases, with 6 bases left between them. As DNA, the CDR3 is TGTGCCAGCAGCCCCTATAGCACAGATACGCAGTATTTT. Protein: CASSPYSTDTQYF.

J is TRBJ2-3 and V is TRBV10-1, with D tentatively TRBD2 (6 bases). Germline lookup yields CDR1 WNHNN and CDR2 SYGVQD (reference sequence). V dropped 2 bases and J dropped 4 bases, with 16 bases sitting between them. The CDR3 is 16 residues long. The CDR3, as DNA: TGCGCCAGCAGTGAGGGGTCGGGAGCGTCTGCAGATACGCAGTATTTT. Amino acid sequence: CASSEGSGASADTQYF.

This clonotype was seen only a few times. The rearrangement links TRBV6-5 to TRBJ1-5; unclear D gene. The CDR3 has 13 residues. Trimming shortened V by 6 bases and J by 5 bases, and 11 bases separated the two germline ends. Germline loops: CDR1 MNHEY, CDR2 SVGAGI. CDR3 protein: CASRGGGDQPQHF. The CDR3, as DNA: TGTGCCAGCAGGGGTGGAGGAGATCAGCCCCAGCATTTT.

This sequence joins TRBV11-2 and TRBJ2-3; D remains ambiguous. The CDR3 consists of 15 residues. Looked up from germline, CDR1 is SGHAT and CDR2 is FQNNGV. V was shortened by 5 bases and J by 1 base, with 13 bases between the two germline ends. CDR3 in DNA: TGTGCCAGCAGCATTGGCAGGTTTGGCACAGATACGCAGTATTTT. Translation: CASSIGRFGTDTQYF. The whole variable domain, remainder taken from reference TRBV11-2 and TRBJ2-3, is EAGVAQSPRYKIIEKRQSVAFWCNPISGHATLYWYQQILGQGPKLLIQFQNNGVVDDSQLPKDRFSAERLKGVDSTLKIQPAKLEDSAVYLCASSIGRFGTDTQYFGPGTRLTVL.

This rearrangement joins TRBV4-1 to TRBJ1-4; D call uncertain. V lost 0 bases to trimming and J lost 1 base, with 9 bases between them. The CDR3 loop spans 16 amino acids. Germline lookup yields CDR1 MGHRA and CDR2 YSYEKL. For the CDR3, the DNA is TGCGCCAGCAGCCAAGATCTTTGGGGAACTAATGAAAAACTGTTTTTT. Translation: CASSQDLWGTNEKLFF.

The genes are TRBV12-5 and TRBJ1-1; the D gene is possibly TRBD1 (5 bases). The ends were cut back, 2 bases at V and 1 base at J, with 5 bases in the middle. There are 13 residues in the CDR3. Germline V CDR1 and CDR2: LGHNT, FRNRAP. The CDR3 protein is CASGLTGNTEAFF. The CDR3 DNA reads TGTGCTAGTGGTTTGACAGGGAACACTGAAGCTTTCTTT.

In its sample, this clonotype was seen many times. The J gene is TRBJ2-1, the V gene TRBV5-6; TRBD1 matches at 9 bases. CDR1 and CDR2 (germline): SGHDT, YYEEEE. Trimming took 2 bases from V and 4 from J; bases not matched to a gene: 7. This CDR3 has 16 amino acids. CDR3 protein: CASSFSGTGNYNEQFF. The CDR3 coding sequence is TGTGCCAGCAGCTTTTCGGGGACAGGGAATTACAATGAGCAGTTCTTC.

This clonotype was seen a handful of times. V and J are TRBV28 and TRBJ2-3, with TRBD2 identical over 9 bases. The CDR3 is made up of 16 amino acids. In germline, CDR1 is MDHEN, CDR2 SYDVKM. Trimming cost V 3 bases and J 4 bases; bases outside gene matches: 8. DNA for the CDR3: TGTGCCAGCAGTTTTTCGGGCGGGGGGGCCCCAGATACGCAGTATTTT. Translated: CASSFSGGGAPDTQYF.

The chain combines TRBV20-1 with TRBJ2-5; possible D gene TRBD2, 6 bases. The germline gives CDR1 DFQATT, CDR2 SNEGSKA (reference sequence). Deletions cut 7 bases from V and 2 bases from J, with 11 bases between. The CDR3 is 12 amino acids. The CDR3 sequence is CSGGDLQETQYF. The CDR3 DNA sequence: TGCAGTGGCGGGGACTTACAAGAGACCCAGTACTTC.

CDR3 sequence: CASSYSTTGDEQFF. The CDR3 DNA reads TGTGCCAGCAGTTACTCGACGACAGGGGATGAGCAGTTCTTC. The chain couples TRBV6-5 to TRBJ2-1; 8 bases line up with TRBD1. The V segment lost 0 bases and the J segment 8 bases; nucleotides outside the gene matches: 3. The germline CDR1 and CDR2 sequences are MNHEY and SVGAGI. This CDR3 comprises 14 residues.

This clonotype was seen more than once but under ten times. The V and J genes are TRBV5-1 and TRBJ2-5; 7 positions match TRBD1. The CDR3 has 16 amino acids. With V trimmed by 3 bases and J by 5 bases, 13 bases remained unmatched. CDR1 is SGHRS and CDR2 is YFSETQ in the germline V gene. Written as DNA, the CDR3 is TGCGCCAGCAGCTCCCCTCGACAGGGCAGGTGGGAGACCCAGTACTTC. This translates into CASSSPRQGRWETQYF. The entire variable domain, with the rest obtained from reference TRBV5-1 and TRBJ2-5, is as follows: KAGVTQTPRYLIKTRGQQVTLSCSPISGHRSVSWYQQTPGQGLQFLFEYFSETQRNKGNFPGRFSGRQFSNSRSEMNVSTLELGDSALYLCASSSPRQGRWETQYFGPGTRLLVL.

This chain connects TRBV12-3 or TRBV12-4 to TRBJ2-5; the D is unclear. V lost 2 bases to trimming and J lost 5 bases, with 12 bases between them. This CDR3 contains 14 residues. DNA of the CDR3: TGTGCCAGCAGTTTAAATCCACTGAGGGAGACCCAGTACTTC. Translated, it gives CASSLNPLRETQYF.

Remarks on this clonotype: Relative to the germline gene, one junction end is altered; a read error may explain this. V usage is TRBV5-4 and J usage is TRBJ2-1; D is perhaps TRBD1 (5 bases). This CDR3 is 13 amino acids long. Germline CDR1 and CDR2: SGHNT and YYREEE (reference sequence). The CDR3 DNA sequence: TGTGCCAGCAGCTTGACGAGCCCCGACAGTGGTGTCTTC. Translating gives CASSLTSPDSGVF.

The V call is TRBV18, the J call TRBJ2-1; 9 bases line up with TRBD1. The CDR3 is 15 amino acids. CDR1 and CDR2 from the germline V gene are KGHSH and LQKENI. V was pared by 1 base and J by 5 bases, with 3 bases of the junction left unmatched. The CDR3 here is CASSPLTGGDNEQFF. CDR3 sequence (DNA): TGTGCCAGCTCACCACTGACAGGGGGAGACAATGAGCAGTTCTTC.

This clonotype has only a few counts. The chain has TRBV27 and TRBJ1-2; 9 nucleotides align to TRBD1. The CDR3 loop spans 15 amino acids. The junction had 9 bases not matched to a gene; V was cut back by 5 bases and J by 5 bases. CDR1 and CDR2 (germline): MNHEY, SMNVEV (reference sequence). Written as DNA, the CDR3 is TGTGCCAGCAGTATCCGTCCGACAGGGGGATATGGCTACACCTTC. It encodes CASSIRPTGGYGYTF.

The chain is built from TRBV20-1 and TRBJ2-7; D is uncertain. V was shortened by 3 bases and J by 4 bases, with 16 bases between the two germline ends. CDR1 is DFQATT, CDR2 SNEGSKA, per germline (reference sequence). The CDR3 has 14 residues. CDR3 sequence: CSARSPGRFYEQYF. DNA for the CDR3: TGCAGTGCTAGGTCCCCAGGCCGGTTTTACGAGCAGTACTTC.

The chain's CDR3 is CASSSISGGARNEQFF. CDR3 coding DNA: TGTGCCAGCAGCTCTATCAGCGGGGGGGCTAGGAATGAGCAGTTCTTC. V usage is TRBV11-2 and J usage is TRBJ2-1; 10 bases map to TRBD2. Germline trimming cut 4 bases from V and 7 bases from J; bases unmatched to any gene: 10. Germline V gene lookup returns CDR1 SGHAT and CDR2 FQNNGV. This CDR3 region has 16 residues.

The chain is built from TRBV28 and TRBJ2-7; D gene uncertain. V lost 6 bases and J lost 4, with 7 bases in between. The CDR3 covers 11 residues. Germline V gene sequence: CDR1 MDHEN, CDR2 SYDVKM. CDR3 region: CASSIYYEQYF. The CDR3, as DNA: TGTGCCAGCAGCATCTATTACGAGCAGTACTTC.